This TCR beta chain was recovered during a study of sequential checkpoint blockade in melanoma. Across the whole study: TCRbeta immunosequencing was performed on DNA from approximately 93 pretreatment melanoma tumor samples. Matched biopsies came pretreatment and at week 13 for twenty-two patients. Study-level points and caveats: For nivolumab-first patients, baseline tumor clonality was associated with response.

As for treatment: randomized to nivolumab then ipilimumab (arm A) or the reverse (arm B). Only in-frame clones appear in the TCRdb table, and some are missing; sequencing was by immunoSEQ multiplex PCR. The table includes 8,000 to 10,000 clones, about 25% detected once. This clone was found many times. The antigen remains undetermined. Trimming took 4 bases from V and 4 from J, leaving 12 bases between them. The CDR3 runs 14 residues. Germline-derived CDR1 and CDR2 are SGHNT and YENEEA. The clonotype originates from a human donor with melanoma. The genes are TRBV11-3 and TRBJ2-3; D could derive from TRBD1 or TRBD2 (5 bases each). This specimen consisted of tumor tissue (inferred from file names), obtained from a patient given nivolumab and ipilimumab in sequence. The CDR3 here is CASSSGLGADTQYF. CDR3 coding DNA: TGTGCCAGCAGCTCAGGGCTCGGGGCAGATACGCAGTATTTT.